This T cell receptor beta chain is drawn from a study of shared clonotypes between healthy human individuals. Broader study findings: Memory subsets had estimated richness that was generally smaller than that of naive subsets.

Trimming stripped 6 bases from V and 8 bases from J, with 19 bases between. Germline V gene data show CDR1 as MDHEN and CDR2 as SYDVKM. CDR3 length: 14 amino acids. Here immunoSEQ multiplex PCR was the method, and the copy in TCRdb shows in-frame clones only, minus some. The data contain approximately 2.1 million clones, 90% to 95% of them singletons. Remarks on this clone: As yet, its antigen is unknown.

The source material was naive CD4+ T cells from PBMCs. The subset was: CD45RA+ positively selected. This TCR was recovered from a young man in good health. Some clones in this sample may be carry-over from other donors' samples. The rearrangement joins TRBV28 to TRBJ1-2, with D tentatively TRBD1 (5 bases). The CDR3: CASRPPGGLGGYTF. In DNA, the CDR3 is TGTGCCAGCAGACCACCCGGGGGGTTGGGAGGCTACACCTTC.